This TCR beta chain was obtained from a study of blood T cell repertoires in COVID-19. Background on the study: From T cells, B-cell-depleted T cells, or PBMCs came the material, which was cDNA or gDNA.

The CDR3 extends over 15 amino acids. Germline values: CDR1 SGHRS, CDR2 YFSETQ. The ends were cut back, 4 bases at V and 7 bases at J, with 20 bases in the middle. In the original workflow: From reference gene primer amplification, estimates of nucleated cell counts were derived. The protocol was immunoSEQ multiplex PCR, while the TCRdb copy is restricted to in-frame clones and leaves out a portion. For V, J and clone size, that table is used; D and trimming come from the DNA. The sample lists roughly 80,000 clones; 86% were seen once. This clonotype was sampled from an elderly man in a cohort sampled during active COVID-19. The material sequenced was peripheral blood. This chain joins TRBV5-1 and TRBJ1-2; D ambiguous. The CDR3 nucleotides are TGCGCCAGCAGCCTGACTTGGCCGCCAGAGAGTGGCTACACCTTC. This gives the protein CASSLTWPPESGYTF.